This note documents a single T cell receptor (beta chain) sequence. The source of the sample is a study of T cell repertoires in cytomegalovirus infection. Study at large: A matching HLA type, together with CMV infection, was signaled by public TCR beta signatures.

CDR1 is MGHRA, CDR2 YSYEKL, per germline. V was cut by 3 bases and J by 10 bases, with 19 bases left in between. CDR3 size: 16 residues. TCRdb re-called the reads through MiXCR, storing one row per CDR3 protein. Of about 300,000 distinct CDR3 sequences in the sample, about 8.8% are singletons; the top ten hold around 2.5%. The TCR originated in a human donor in good health (CMV status not recorded). Some clones in this sample may be carry-over from other donors' samples. What was sequenced was PBMCs. The chain carries TRBV4-1 and TRBJ1-6, with D perhaps TRBD1 (5 bases). The CDR3 reads CASSQNRDRRGSPLHF. The CDR3 nucleotides read TGCGCCAGCAGCCAGAACAGAGATCGGCGGGGGTCACCCCTCCACTTT.